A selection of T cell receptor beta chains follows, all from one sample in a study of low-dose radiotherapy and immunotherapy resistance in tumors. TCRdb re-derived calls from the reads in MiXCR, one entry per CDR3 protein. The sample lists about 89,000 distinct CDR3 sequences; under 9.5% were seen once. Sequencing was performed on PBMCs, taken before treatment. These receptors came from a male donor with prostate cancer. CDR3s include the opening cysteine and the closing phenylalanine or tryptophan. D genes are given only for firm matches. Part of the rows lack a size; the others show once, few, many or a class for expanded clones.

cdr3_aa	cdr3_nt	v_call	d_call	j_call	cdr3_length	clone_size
CASSYSGSGRSVEQYF	TGTGCCAGCAGTTACTCTGGGAGCGGGAGGTCCGTCGAGCAGTACTTC	TRBV6-2/TRBV6-3	TRBD2	TRBJ2-7	16	many
CSVGPMNTEAFF	TGCAGTGTTGGACCCATGAACACTGAAGCTTTCTTT	TRBV20-1	NA	TRBJ1-1	12	NA
CASSLFAENYVSF	TGTGCCAGCAGTTTATTTGCCGAAAATTACGTTAGCTTT	TRBV12-3/TRBV12-4	NA	TRBJ2-3	13	many
CASSSTGSRNEQFF	TGTGCCAGCAGCTCGACAGGGAGTCGAAATGAGCAGTTCTTC	TRBV7-3	TRBD1	TRBJ2-1	14	many
CSARSSGGAGELFF	TGCAGTGCTAGAAGTTCGGGGGGGGCCGGGGAGCTGTTTTTT	TRBV20-1	TRBD2	TRBJ2-2	14	many
CASSLRRTQETQYF	TGTGCCAGCAGCTTACGTCGAACCCAAGAGACCCAGTACTTC	TRBV7-2	NA	TRBJ2-5	14	many
CSASQDTQYF	TGCAGTGCTAGTCAGGATACGCAGTATTTT	TRBV20-1	NA	TRBJ2-3	10	few
CASSSISGTGYGYPEAFF	TGTGCCAGCAGTTCCATATCCGGGACAGGGTACGGGTACCCTGAAGCTTTCTTT	TRBV27	TRBD1	TRBJ1-1	18	many
CASSFIVGQIRLNTEAFF	TGTGCCAGCAGTTTTATTGTGGGACAGATAAGATTGAACACTGAAGCTTTCTTT	TRBV28	TRBD1	TRBJ1-1	18	many
CAIGTGSPYEQYF	TGTGCCATCGGGACCGGATCACCCTACGAGCAGTACTTC	TRBV10-3	NA	TRBJ2-7	13	many
CASSLERWEQYF	TGTGCCAGCAGCTTAGAGCGGTGGGAGCAGTACTTC	TRBV7-9	NA	TRBJ2-7	12	many
CSVEESGFYGYTF	TGCAGCGTTGAAGAGAGCGGGTTCTATGGCTACACCTTC	TRBV29-1	NA	TRBJ1-2	13	many
CASSLGGTITYNEQFF	TGTGCCAGCAGCTTAGGGGGTACGATAACCTACAATGAGCAGTTCTTC	TRBV7-9	NA	TRBJ2-1	16	many
CASSLGGREMDTQYF	TGTGCCAGCAGTTTAGGAGGGCGGGAGATGGATACGCAGTATTTT	TRBV12-3/TRBV12-4	TRBD2	TRBJ2-3	15	NA
CASMVFAGQETQYF	TGTGCCAGCATGGTGTTCGCGGGGCAAGAGACCCAGTACTTC	TRBV6-2/TRBV6-3	NA	TRBJ2-5	14	many
CASSSDGADTQYF	TGTGCCAGCAGTTCGGACGGGGCAGATACGCAGTATTTT	TRBV2	NA	TRBJ2-3	13	many
CASSGDRGSATNEKLFF	TGTGCCAGCAGCGGCGACAGGGGGTCAGCAACTAATGAAAAACTGTTTTTT	TRBV9	TRBD1	TRBJ1-4	17	many
CSARDRASGRRYTDTQYF	TGCAGTGCTAGAGATCGGGCTAGCGGGAGGCGCTACACAGATACGCAGTATTTT	TRBV20-1	TRBD2	TRBJ2-3	18	many
CASSRGQGARDEQFF	TGTGCCAGCAGCAGAGGACAGGGGGCGCGGGATGAGCAGTTCTTC	TRBV5-6	TRBD1	TRBJ2-1	15	many
CASTETGANYGYTF	TGTGCCAGCACCGAGACAGGGGCTAACTATGGCTACACCTTC	TRBV28	TRBD1	TRBJ1-2	14	few
CASSAGQGDYGYTF	TGCGCCAGCAGCGCCGGACAGGGTGATTATGGCTACACCTTC	TRBV5-1	TRBD1	TRBJ1-2	14	many
CASRTRPGELFF	TGTGCCAGCAGAACTAGACCCGGGGAGCTGTTTTTT	TRBV6-1	NA	TRBJ2-2	12	many
CASSLGLAGGFKETQYF	TGTGCCAGCAGCCTAGGACTAGCGGGAGGCTTTAAGGAGACCCAGTACTTC	TRBV14	TRBD2	TRBJ2-5	17	many
CASSQDGTTYNEQFF	TGCGCCAGCAGCCAAGATGGGACAACTTACAATGAGCAGTTCTTC	TRBV4-3	NA	TRBJ2-1	15	many
CASSRDPSVAQQYF	TGTGCCAGCAGTAGGGATCCCTCCGTAGCCCAGCAGTACTTC	TRBV2	NA	TRBJ2-7	14	many
CASRTGTSGTYEQYF	TGTGCCAGCAGGACGGGGACTAGCGGGACCTACGAGCAGTACTTC	TRBV6-5	TRBD2	TRBJ2-7	15	many
CASSLSAGGSYEQYF	TGTGCCAGCAGTTTGTCGGCAGGGGGATCCTACGAGCAGTACTTC	TRBV27	TRBD1	TRBJ2-7	15	many
CATSDSFQIGTGELFF	TGTGCCACCAGTGATTCGTTTCAGATCGGCACCGGGGAGCTGTTTTTT	TRBV24-1	NA	TRBJ2-2	16	NA
CASSVAELGTDTQYF	TGTGCCAGCAGCGTAGCAGAGCTGGGGACAGATACGCAGTATTTT	TRBV9	NA	TRBJ2-3	15	many
CAWGTDYNSPLHF	TGTGCCTGGGGGACAGACTATAATTCACCCCTCCACTTT	TRBV30	TRBD1	TRBJ1-6	13	many
CASSGQESYEQYF	TGTGCCAGTTCGGGACAGGAGTCCTACGAGCAGTACTTC	TRBV7-9	TRBD1	TRBJ2-7	13	many
CASSYGGQGTGELFF	TGTGCCAGCAGTTACGGAGGGCAGGGCACCGGGGAGCTGTTTTTT	TRBV6-2/TRBV6-3	NA	TRBJ2-2	15	many